This T cell receptor (beta chain) was sequenced during a study of T cells in Graves' hyperthyroidism and ophthalmopathy. Overall study: The initial diagnosis was the point when peripheral blood was collected, ahead of any treatment.

There are 15 residues in the CDR3. V was cut by 5 bases and J by 3 bases, with 14 bases left in between. Germline CDR1 reads MDHEN; CDR2 reads SYDVKM. Template material for amplifying TCR beta CDR3 regions consisted of RNA transcripts. First-round RT-PCR with HTBI primers amplified the TCR CDR3 region. TCRdb called the multiplex PCR reads again in MiXCR, with one record for every CDR3 protein. The data contain more than 500,000 distinct CDR3 sequences, roughly 14% of them seen just once; the ten biggest clones take up 3.5% to 4.5%. Uncontrolled infections, other autoimmune diseases, pregnancy or lactation led to exclusion of patients. Used for diagnoses were clinical symptoms, serum thyroxine and TRAb, thyroid ultrasound and orbital computed tomography. 10 ml fresh peripheral blood yielded the PBMCs.

The chain is built from TRBV28 and TRBJ2-1; possible D gene TRBD1, 6 bases. The sequenced sample consisted of blood. The receptor's source is a woman aged 35 to 49 with Graves' ophthalmopathy. This CDR3 reads CASSPDSIFYNEQFF. CDR3 bases: TGTGCCAGCAGTCCGGACAGTATCTTCTACAATGAGCAGTTCTTC.